The 21 T cell receptor beta chains presented below share a single source sample, sequenced in a study of cytomegalovirus exposure and HLA in healthy donors. Amplification used 60 Vbeta primers and 13 Jbeta primers. Using immunoSEQ multiplex PCR, the repertoire was profiled, and TCRdb retains in-frame clones only, with some absent. The data contain 100,000 to 150,000 clones, over 70% of them singletons. The sample consisted of PBMCs. The receptors stem from a woman aged 40 to 50 in good health and CMV-seronegative.

The CDR3 bases are TGTGCCATCAGTGGGGTAGCCGGGACAGAGAATGAAAAACTGTTTTTT. Translating it yields CAISGVAGTENEKLFF. The rearrangement joins TRBV10-3 to TRBJ1-4; TRBD1 agrees at 7 bases. Germline trimming cut 4 bases from V and 5 bases from J; bases unmatched to any gene: 10. The CDR3 has 16 amino acids. Germline assignment: CDR1 ENHRY and CDR2 SYGVKD.

In its sample, this clone was seen once. The J gene is TRBJ2-3, the V gene TRBV6-5, with D perhaps TRBD2 (5 bases). Trimming cost V 2 bases and J 4 bases, with 7 bases left between them. The CDR3 has 13 residues. CDR1 and CDR2 (germline): MNHEY, SVGAGI. The CDR3 coding sequence is TGTGCCAGCAGTTACCGGGGTCCAGATACGCAGTATTTT. Translated: CASSYRGPDTQYF.

The table lists this clone with a few counts. The chain carries TRBV29-1 and TRBJ1-4; D is unresolved. V gave up 4 bases and J gave up 7 bases, with 13 bases separating them. The germline V gene has CDR1 SQVTM and CDR2 ANQGSEA. The CDR3 sequence is 13 residues long. The CDR3 nucleotides read TGCAGCGTTGGCAGAGGTAGAGGTGAAAAACTGTTTTTT. Translated: CSVGRGRGEKLFF.

The V and J genes are TRBV6-5 and TRBJ2-1, with TRBD2 as a possible D gene (7 bases). The CDR3 length is 14 residues. The germline V gene encodes CDR1 MNHEY and CDR2 SVGAGI. V was shortened by 2 bases and J by 8 bases, with 13 bases between the two germline ends. The CDR3 coding sequence is TGTGCCAGCAGTTACGTTCCGGGGGGCTATGAGCAGTTCTTC. It is translated as CASSYVPGGYEQFF.

CDR3 in DNA: TGTGCCAGCAGTGAAGGGGCAGGAAACACTGAAGCTTTCTTT. Protein product: CASSEGAGNTEAFF. The J gene is TRBJ1-1, the V gene TRBV2; D not resolved. This CDR3 region has 14 residues. Deletions cut 1 base from V and 2 bases from J, with 8 bases between. Germline CDR1 reads SNHLY; CDR2 reads FYNNEI.

The rearrangement links TRBV7-9 to TRBJ2-3, with 14 positions matching TRBD2. V lost 5 bases to trimming and J lost 4 bases; unmatched junction nucleotides: 2. Germline V gene sequence: CDR1 SEHNR, CDR2 FQNEAQ (reference sequence). This CDR3 has 15 residues. The CDR3 DNA sequence: TGTGCCAGCAGCCCGGGACTAGCGGGAGCAGATACGCAGTATTTT. Protein: CASSPGLAGADTQYF.

The V and J genes are TRBV19 and TRBJ1-6; 10 nucleotides match TRBD1. Trimming removed 10 bases from V and 10 bases from J; junction bases left unmatched: 4. This CDR3 has 12 amino acids. CDR1 is LNHDA and CDR2 is SQIVND in the germline V gene (reference sequence). CDR3 coding DNA: TGTGCCACAGGGACAGGGGTCTCACCCCTCCACTTT. It translates to CATGTGVSPLHF.

The V and J genes are TRBV9 and TRBJ2-3; maybe TRBD1 (5 bases). V gave up 0 bases and J gave up 1 base, with 9 bases separating them. The CDR3 has 15 residues. CDR1 is SGDLS and CDR2 is YYNGEE in the germline V gene. The CDR3 DNA reads TGTGCCAGCAGCGTAGGGCCACAGGGCACAGATACGCAGTATTTT. Translation: CASSVGPQGTDTQYF.

V is TRBV5-1 and J is TRBJ1-2; 9 nucleotides match TRBD1. The CDR3 spans 18 residues. J lost 3 bases, V lost 3 bases, and 15 bases had no gene match. The germline gives CDR1 SGHRS, CDR2 YFSETQ. As DNA, the CDR3 is TGCGCCAGCAGCTATTGGACGTTTACAGGGGGCGCCGACTATGGCTACACCTTC. This gives the protein CASSYWTFTGGADYGYTF.

This chain joins TRBV4-2 and TRBJ1-3; D gene uncertain. V dropped 6 bases and J dropped 4 bases, with 16 bases sitting between them. Per the germline V gene, CDR1 is LGHNA and CDR2 is YNFKEQ. This CDR3 region has 15 residues. The CDR3 bases are TGTGCCAGCAGTCGTTCCGCAGGATCCGGAAACACCATATATTTT. Its protein is CASSRSAGSGNTIYF.

This clone was detected only once. The gene calls are TRBV25-1 and TRBJ1-2; TRBD1 agrees at 8 bases. V gave up 4 bases and J gave up 2 bases; unmatched junction bases: 6. The CDR3 runs to 15 residues. The germline gives CDR1 MGHDK, CDR2 SYGVNS. The CDR3 loop is CASSVGQGRNYGYTF. CDR3 nucleotide sequence: TGTGCCAGCAGTGTAGGACAGGGTAGAAACTATGGCTACACCTTC.

This clone was seen a single time. The gene calls are TRBV5-4 and TRBJ1-1; D is unclear. Per the germline V gene, CDR1 is SGHNT and CDR2 is YYREEE (reference sequence). CDR3 length equals 15 residues. V was clipped by 0 bases and J by 3 bases, with 12 bases between them. The CDR3 region is CASSLAEGRYTEAFF. The CDR3 bases are TGTGCCAGCAGCTTGGCCGAGGGTAGGTACACTGAAGCTTTCTTT.

This clone was counted a few times. The chain carries TRBV7-2 and TRBJ2-5; D call uncertain. V lost 3 bases to trimming and J lost 5 bases, with 10 bases between them. CDR3 length equals 13 residues. Germline values: CDR1 SGHTA, CDR2 FQGNSA. The DNA for the CDR3 is TGTGCCAGCAGCTTTGGGCCCTCCGAGACCCAGTACTTC. Protein product: CASSFGPSETQYF.

The V gene is TRBV4-1, the J gene TRBJ2-1; possibly TRBD2 for D (6 bases). Germline V CDR1 and CDR2: MGHRA, YSYEKL. The CDR3 loop spans 14 amino acids. Trimming stripped 0 bases from V and 10 bases from J, with 13 bases between. The CDR3 here is CASSQDQIAEEQFF. Written as DNA, the CDR3 is TGCGCCAGCAGCCAAGACCAAATAGCGGAGGAGCAGTTCTTC.

V usage is TRBV18 and J usage is TRBJ1-2; a possible D gene is TRBD1 (6 bases). The CDR3 is 13 residues long. The germline V gene encodes CDR1 KGHSH and CDR2 LQKENI. V was clipped by 5 bases and J by 2 bases, with 9 bases between them. The CDR3 nucleotides read TGTGCCAGCTCAGGGGGCGTGAACTATGGCTACACCTTC. It yields the protein CASSGGVNYGYTF. Drawing the rest from reference TRBV18 and TRBJ1-2, the complete variable domain is NAGVMQNPRHLVRRRGQEARLRCSPMKGHSHVYWYRQLPEEGLKFMVYLQKENIIDESGMPKERFSAEFPKEGPSILRIQQVVRGDSAAYFCASSGGVNYGYTFGSGTRLTVV.

The chain links TRBV6-1 to TRBJ2-1; TRBD1 agrees at 8 bases. Germline-derived CDR1 and CDR2 are MNHNS and SASEGT. The CDR3 is 14 residues long. The V and J ends lost 5 bases and 2 bases, in that order; junction bases with no gene match: 2. In nucleotides, the CDR3 is TGTGCCAGCAGTCGGGACAGGACCTACAATGAGCAGTTCTTC. This translates into CASSRDRTYNEQFF.

This clone appeared a few times. The chain couples TRBV6-6 to TRBJ1-4, with D perhaps matching TRBD1 (6 bases). Germline CDR1 reads MNHNY; CDR2 reads SVGAGI (reference sequence). The V end lost 8 bases, the J end lost 2 bases, and 15 bases lay between the germline ends. This CDR3 contains 15 residues. CDR3 sequence: CASVQTGFTNEKLFF. The CDR3 DNA sequence: TGTGCCAGCGTACAAACAGGGTTCACTAATGAAAAACTGTTTTTT.

This clone was picked up a small number of times. The V call is TRBV6-6, the J call TRBJ1-4, with TRBD1 as a possible D gene (5 bases). Germline-derived CDR1 and CDR2 are MNHNY and SVGAGI (reference sequence). The CDR3 runs 14 residues. Trimming took 5 bases from V and 5 from J, leaving 12 bases between them. The CDR3: CASSQKTENEKLFF. In DNA form, the CDR3 reads TGTGCCAGCAGTCAAAAGACAGAGAATGAAAAACTGTTTTTT.

This chain connects TRBV4-3 to TRBJ2-7; 7 nucleotides align to TRBD1. Germline V CDR1 and CDR2: LGHNA, YSLEER. With 3 bases clipped from V and 5 bases from J, the junction kept 4 bases outside the gene matches. CDR3 size: 13 residues. DNA for the CDR3: TGCGCCAGCAGCCAGGCTCAGGGGGACGAGCAGTACTTC. It translates to CASSQAQGDEQYF.

This clone was observed a single time. The chain recombines TRBV11-1 with TRBJ2-5; possible D gene TRBD2, 6 bases. CDR1 and CDR2 from the germline V gene are SGHAT and FQDESV (reference sequence). The CDR3 sequence is 16 residues long. V shed 2 bases and J shed 2 bases, with 15 bases lying between them. The CDR3 bases are TGTGCCAGCAGCTTAAGCGTAGCGGCACCACAAGAGACCCAGTACTTC. As protein: CASSLSVAAPQETQYF.

The V call is TRBV6-6, the J call TRBJ2-1; tentatively, D is TRBD2 (7 bases). In germline, CDR1 is MNHNY, CDR2 SVGAGI (reference sequence). CDR3 length: 12 amino acids. Trimming shortened V by 6 bases and J by 9 bases, and 12 bases separated the two germline ends. The CDR3 spells CASRPGGREQFF. The CDR3 bases are TGTGCCAGCAGGCCCGGGGGGCGTGAGCAGTTCTTC.